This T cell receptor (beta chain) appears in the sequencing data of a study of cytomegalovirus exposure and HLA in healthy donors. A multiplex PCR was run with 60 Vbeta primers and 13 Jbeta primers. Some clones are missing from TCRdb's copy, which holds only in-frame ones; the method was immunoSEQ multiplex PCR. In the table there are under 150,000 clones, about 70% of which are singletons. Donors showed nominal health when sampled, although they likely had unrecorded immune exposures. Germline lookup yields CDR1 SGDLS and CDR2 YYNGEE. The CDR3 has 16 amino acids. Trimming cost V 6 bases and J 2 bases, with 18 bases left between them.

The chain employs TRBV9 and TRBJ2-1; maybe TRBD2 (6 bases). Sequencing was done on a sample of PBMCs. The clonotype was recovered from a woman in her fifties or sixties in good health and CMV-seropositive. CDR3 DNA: TGTGCCAGCACCCCCACCGGGACTTTAACCTACAATGAGCAGTTCTTC. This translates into CASTPTGTLTYNEQFF.